The source of this T cell receptor beta chain is a study of blood T cell repertoires in COVID-19. Profiling relied on immunoSEQ multiplex PCR, and the TCRdb table lists in-frame clones only, not all of them. The table has about 200,000 clones, roughly nine tenths seen once. The CDR3 has 15 residues. Trimming at V came to 3 bases and at J to 4 bases, leaving 9 bases not matched to a gene. Germline CDR1 is SGDLS and CDR2 is YYNGEE. The age range of participants was about 18 to 95 years, with residence in about two dozen US areas. By proportion, this clone is medium-sized. This clonotype was obtained from a woman aged 25 to 39 with acute COVID-19. V and J are TRBV9 and TRBJ2-5, with 7 bases fitting TRBD2. Input material: PBMCs or T cells enriched from blood (not recorded which). Written as DNA, the CDR3 is TGTGCCAGCAGCGGAGCGGGGCGACCCGGAGAGACCCAGTACTTC. Protein product: CASSGAGRPGETQYF.